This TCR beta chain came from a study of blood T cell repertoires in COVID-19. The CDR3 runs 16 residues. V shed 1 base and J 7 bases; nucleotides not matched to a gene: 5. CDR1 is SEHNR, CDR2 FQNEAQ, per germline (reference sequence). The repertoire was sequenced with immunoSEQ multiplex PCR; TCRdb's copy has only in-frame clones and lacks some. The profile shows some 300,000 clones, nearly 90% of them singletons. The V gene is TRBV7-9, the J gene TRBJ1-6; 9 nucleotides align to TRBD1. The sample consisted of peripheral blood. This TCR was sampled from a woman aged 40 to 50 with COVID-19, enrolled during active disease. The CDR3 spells CASSLEGDRENSPLHF. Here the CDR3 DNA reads TGTGCCAGCAGCTTAGAGGGGGACAGGGAAAATTCACCCCTCCACTTT.